The entry that follows covers one T cell receptor (beta chain) sequence. Its antigen has not been determined. No qualities accompany the bases; no much larger clone lies one base away. These data are taken from a study of blood T cells in healthy people across ages (dated by TCRdb to between 2014 and 2016). Regarding the study in general: In model experiments, template switching captured about one uniquely barcoded TCR beta cDNA molecule for every two T cells. To avoid experimental bias, donors of different ages were randomly spread across the sequencing lanes. For two donors (one aged 18 to 29 and one aged 80 or older), the study analyzed two additional independent replicas of 1 million unique cDNA reads from the same blood draw. To track age-related changes in TCR beta repertoire diversity, the study relied on deep sequencing normalized with unique cDNA molecular identifiers. Donors were grouped into four age groups: young (average approximately 16 years), middle-aged (roughly 38), aged (around 60) and long-lived (just over 80).

Library creation used 5' RACE. The sample was run on an Illumina HiSeq 2500. A second PCR of about 7 to 12 cycles was run with a J-beta primer mix and a sample-barcoded 5' primer. A unique molecular identifier was introduced onto each TCR beta cDNA molecule by a template-switch 5' adaptor carrying 12 random nucleotides. At least 2.5 million CDR3-containing paired-end reads were obtained from each sample. First-strand cDNA was synthesized from all RNA with the Mint cDNA synthesis kit, primed by a TRBC-specific oligonucleotide. All cDNA was treated with uracil-DNA glycosylase and then went through a first 18-cycle PCR with the universal primers M1SS and BC2_uni_R. Per the source publication's procedure: For normalization, 1 million high-quality reads, each with a distinct molecular identifier, were randomly selected from each sample. Instead of being binned into consensus sequences, reads that shared molecular identifiers were thrown out. MiTCR, run with a Q25 quality threshold and the strictest error-elimination algorithm, handled CDR3 identification, clonotype clustering and error correction. A nonparametric unseen species model with Euler transformation was used to estimate a lower bound on total TCR beta diversity. Using fastp at Q25 and MiXCR, TCRdb reprocessed the public reads and kept productive beta chains. Every distinct CDR3 protein forms one entry, paired with its most common genes and DNA. Here the V and J calls rest on TCRdb's processing, not on the authors' analysis. In this sample the table shows around 990,000 distinct CDR3 sequences, 35% to 40% of which occur a single time. The ten largest clones capture around 13% of the sample.

V loses 7 bases of germline sequence and J loses 1 base, and the interval between the two ends is 10 bases. As encoded in the germline V gene (reference sequence), CDR1 is MNHEY while CDR2 is SMNVEV. Counted from cysteine to phenylalanine, this CDR3 has 13 amino acids. Here the CDR3 DNA is all that survives: 39 bases in frame from base 1. Systemically healthy Caucasian individuals from Russia, over 30 in total and aged roughly 6 to 100 years, were included as donors. Each donor gave about 10 milliliters of peripheral blood, drawn into EDTA-treated Vacutainer tubes. Ficoll-Paque density-gradient centrifugation was used to isolate PBMCs, with at least 7 million per sample. Trizol reagent was used to extract total RNA from the PBMCs, yielding at least 6 micrograms per sample. For every donor, an aliquot of PBMCs went through flow cytometry to measure the percentages of naive CD45RAhigh/CD27high T cells.

Results the study describes overall, beyond this receptor: Compared with the aged group, the long-lived group had more naive CD4+ T cells, fewer expanded clones and increased TCR diversity, suggesting age selection. Estimates of total diversity from one million sequenced T cells were regarded as lower bounds and underestimates. Since profiling was done on bulk unsorted PBMCs, naive and antigen-experienced compartments could not be conclusively compared. Observed TCR beta diversity correlated strongly with the percentage of naive T cells measured by flow cytometry. Donor CMV infection status was unknown, potentially confounding age-related changes in expanded clonotypes. Observed TCR beta diversity per million T cells fell roughly linearly with age, and a significant reduction was already apparent by age roughly 40.

The sequence came from a man between 18 and 29 years old in good health. Sequenced input: blood. The chain couples TRBV27 to TRBJ1-1, with no confidently assigned D gene. The DNA is as follows: TGTGCCAGCACCCAAGACCCGAACACTGAAGCTTTCTTT. The resulting protein is CASTQDPNTEAFF.